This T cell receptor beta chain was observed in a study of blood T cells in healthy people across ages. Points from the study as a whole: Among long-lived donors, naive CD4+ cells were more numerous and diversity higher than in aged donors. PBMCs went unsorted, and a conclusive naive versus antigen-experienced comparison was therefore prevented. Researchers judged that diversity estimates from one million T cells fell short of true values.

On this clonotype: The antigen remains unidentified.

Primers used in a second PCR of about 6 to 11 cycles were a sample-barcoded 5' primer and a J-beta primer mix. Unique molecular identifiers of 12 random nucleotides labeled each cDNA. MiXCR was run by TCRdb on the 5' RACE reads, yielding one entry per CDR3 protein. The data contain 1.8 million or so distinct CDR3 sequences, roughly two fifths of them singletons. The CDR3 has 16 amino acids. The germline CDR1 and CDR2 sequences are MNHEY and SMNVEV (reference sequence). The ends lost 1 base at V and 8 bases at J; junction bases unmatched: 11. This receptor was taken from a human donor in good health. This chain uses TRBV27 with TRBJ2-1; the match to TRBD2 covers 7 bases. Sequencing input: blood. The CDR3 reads CASSLFGRGIRDEQFF. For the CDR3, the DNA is TGTGCCAGCAGTTTATTTGGGCGGGGGATAAGGGATGAGCAGTTCTTC.